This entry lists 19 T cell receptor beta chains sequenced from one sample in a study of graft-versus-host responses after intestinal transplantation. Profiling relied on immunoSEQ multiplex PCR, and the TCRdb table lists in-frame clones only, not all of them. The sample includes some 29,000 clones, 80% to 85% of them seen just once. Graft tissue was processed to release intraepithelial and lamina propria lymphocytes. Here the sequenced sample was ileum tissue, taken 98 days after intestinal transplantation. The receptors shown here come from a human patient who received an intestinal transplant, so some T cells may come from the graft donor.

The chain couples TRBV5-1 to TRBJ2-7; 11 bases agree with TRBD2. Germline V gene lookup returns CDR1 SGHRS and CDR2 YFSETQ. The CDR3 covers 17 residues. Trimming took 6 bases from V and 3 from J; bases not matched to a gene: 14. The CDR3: CASKTSGAPRRHYEQYF. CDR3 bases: TGCGCCAGCAAGACTAGCGGGGCCCCCCGTAGACACTACGAGCAGTACTTC. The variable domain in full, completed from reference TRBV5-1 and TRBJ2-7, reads KAGVTQTPRYLIKTRGQQVTLSCSPISGHRSVSWYQQTPGQGLQFLFEYFSETQRNKGNFPGRFSGRQFSNSRSEMNVSTLELGDSALYLCASKTSGAPRRHYEQYFGPGTRLTVT.

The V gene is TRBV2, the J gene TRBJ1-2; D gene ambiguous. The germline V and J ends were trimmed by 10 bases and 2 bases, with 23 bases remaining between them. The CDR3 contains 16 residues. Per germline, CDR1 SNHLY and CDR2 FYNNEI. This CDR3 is CATQDQEYIGNYGYTF. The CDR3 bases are TGTGCCACCCAGGATCAGGAATATATAGGGAACTATGGCTACACCTTC. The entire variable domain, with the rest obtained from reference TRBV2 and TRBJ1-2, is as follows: EPEVTQTPSHQVTQMGQEVILRCVPISNHLYFYWYRQILGQKVEFLVSFYNNEISEKSEIFDDQFSVERPDGSNFTLKIRSTKLEDSAMYFCATQDQEYIGNYGYTFGSGTRLTVV.

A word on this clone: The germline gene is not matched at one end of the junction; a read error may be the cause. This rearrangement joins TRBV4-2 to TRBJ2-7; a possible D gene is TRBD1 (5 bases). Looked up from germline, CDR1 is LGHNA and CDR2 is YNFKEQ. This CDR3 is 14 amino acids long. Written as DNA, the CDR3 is TGTGCCAGCAGCCAAGTAAGGGGAAGGCCAACCCCCAACTTC. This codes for CASSQVRGRPTPNF.

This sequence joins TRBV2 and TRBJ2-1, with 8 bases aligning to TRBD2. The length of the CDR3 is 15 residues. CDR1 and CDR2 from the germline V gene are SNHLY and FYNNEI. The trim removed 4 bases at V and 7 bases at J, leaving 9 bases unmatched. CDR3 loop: CASSVSGGRGNEQFF. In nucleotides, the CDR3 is TGTGCCAGCAGTGTCAGCGGGGGCAGGGGAAATGAGCAGTTCTTC. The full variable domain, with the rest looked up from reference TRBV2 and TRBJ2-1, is EPEVTQTPSHQVTQMGQEVILRCVPISNHLYFYWYRQILGQKVEFLVSFYNNEISEKSEIFDDQFSVERPDGSNFTLKIRSTKLEDSAMYFCASSVSGGRGNEQFFGPGTRLTVL.

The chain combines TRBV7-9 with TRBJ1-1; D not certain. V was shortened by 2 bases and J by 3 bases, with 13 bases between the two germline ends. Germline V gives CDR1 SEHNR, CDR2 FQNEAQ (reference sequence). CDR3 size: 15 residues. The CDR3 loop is CASSLLLFTDTEAFF. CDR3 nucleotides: TGTGCCAGCAGCTTACTATTGTTTACGGACACTGAAGCTTTCTTT.

The CDR3 spells CASSQRGANTGELFF. As DNA, the CDR3 is TGTGCCAGCAGCCAGCGGGGGGCCAACACCGGGGAGCTGTTTTTT. The gene calls are TRBV4-2 and TRBJ2-2; 8 nucleotides match TRBD2. The CDR3 contains 15 residues. Germline V CDR1 and CDR2: LGHNA, YNFKEQ. The V gene end was trimmed by 3 bases and the J gene end by 2 bases; junction bases not matched to a gene: 2.

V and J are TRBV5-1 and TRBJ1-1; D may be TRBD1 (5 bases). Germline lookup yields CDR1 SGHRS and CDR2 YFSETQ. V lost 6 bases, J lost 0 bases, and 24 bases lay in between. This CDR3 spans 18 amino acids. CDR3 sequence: CASTVHGGGSLMNTEAFF. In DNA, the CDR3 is TGCGCCAGCACCGTTCACGGGGGGGGATCGCTGATGAACACTGAAGCTTTCTTT.

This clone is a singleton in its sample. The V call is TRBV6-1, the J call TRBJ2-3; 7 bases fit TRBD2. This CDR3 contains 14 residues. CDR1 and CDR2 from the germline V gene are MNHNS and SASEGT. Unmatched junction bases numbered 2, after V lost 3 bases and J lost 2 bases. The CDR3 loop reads CASSDRDYTDTQYF. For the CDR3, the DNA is TGTGCCAGCAGTGACAGGGACTACACAGATACGCAGTATTTT.

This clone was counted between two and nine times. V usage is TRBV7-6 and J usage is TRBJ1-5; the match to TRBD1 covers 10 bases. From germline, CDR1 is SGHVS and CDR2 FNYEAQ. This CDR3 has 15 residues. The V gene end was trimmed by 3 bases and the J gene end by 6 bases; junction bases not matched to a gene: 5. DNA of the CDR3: TGTGCCAGCAGCTTGTACGGGACAGGGGCTCAGCCCCAGCATTTT. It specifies CASSLYGTGAQPQHF.

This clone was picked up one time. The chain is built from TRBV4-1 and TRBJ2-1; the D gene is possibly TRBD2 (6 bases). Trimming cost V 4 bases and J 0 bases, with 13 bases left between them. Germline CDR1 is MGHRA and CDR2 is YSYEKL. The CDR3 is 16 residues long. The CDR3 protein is CASSLRTTHSYNEQFF. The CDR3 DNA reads TGCGCCAGCAGCCTTCGGACTACCCACTCCTACAATGAGCAGTTCTTC.

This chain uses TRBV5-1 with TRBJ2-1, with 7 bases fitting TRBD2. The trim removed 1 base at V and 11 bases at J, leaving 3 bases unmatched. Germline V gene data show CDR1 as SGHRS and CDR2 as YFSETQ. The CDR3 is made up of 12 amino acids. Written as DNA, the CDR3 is TGCGCCAGCAGCTTGTCCGGGACTAAGCAGTTCTTC. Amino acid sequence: CASSLSGTKQFF.

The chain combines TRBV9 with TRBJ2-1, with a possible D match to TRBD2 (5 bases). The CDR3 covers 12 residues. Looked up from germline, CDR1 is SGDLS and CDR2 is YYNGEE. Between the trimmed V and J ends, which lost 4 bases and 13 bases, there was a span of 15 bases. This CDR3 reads CASSPRTLPQFF. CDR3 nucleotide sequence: TGTGCCAGCAGCCCCCGGACTCTACCTCAGTTCTTC.

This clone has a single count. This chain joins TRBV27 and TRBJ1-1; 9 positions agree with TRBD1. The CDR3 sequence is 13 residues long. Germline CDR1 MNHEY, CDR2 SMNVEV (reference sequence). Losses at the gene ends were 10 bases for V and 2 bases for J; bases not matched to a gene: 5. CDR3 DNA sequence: TGTGCCACCCGACAGGGGGGCAACACTGAAGCTTTCTTT. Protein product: CATRQGGNTEAFF.

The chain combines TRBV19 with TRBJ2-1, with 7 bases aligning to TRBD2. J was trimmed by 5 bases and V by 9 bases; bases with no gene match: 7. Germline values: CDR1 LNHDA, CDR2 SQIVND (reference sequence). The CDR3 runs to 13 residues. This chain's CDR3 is CASTLGGDNEQFF. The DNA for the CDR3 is TGTGCCAGCACTTTGGGAGGGGACAATGAGCAGTTCTTC.

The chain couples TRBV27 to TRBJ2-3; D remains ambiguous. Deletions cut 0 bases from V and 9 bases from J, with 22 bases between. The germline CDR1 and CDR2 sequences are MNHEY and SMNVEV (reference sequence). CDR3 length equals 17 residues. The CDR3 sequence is CASSLSVRLTLKGTQYF. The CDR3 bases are TGTGCCAGCAGTTTATCGGTGAGGTTAACCTTAAAGGGCACGCAGTATTTT.

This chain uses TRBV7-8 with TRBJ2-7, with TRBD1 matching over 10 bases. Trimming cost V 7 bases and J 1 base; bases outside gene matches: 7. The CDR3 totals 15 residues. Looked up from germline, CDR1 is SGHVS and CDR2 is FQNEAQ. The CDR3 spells CASTWGGQGSYEQYF. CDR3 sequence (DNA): TGTGCCAGCACCTGGGGGGGACAGGGGTCCTACGAGCAGTACTTC.

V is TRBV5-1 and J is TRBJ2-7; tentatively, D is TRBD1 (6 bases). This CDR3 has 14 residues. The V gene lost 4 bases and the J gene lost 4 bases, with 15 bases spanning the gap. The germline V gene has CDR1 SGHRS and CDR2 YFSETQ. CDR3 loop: CASSRTGPGYEQYF. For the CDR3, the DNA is TGCGCCAGCAGCAGAACAGGGCCGGGTTACGAGCAGTACTTC.

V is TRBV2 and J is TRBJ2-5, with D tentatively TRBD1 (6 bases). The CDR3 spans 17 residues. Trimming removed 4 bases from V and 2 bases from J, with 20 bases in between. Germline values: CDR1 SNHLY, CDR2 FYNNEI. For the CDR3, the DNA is TGTGCCAGCAGTGGGGGGCCAGGGGTCCTTTCACAAGAGACCCAGTACTTC. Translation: CASSGGPGVLSQETQYF. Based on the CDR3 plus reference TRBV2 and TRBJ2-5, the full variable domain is EPEVTQTPSHQVTQMGQEVILRCVPISNHLYFYWYRQILGQKVEFLVSFYNNEISEKSEIFDDQFSVERPDGSNFTLKIRSTKLEDSAMYFCASSGGPGVLSQETQYFGPGTRLLVL.

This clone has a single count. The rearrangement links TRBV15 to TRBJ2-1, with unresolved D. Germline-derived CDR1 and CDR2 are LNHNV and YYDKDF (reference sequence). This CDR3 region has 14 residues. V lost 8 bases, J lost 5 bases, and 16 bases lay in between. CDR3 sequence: CATQTGSTNNEQFF. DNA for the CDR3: TGTGCCACCCAAACCGGCAGCACGAACAATGAGCAGTTCTTC.